This T cell receptor beta chain appears in the sequencing data of a study of memory CD4+ T cells and cytomegalovirus serostatus. Study-level findings and limits: 67 of 164 known CMV-associated TCRbeta sequences appeared in CD4+ memory.

The table came from immunoSEQ multiplex PCR; TCRdb's copy has only in-frame clones and leaves some out. The data contain 70,000 to 95,000 clones, approximately 80% of them seen just once; the ten biggest clones take up nearly 0.8%. Single viable CD3+CD4+CD8-CD45RO+ cells were sorted as the memory CD4+ T cells. Positive selection with CD4 microbeads enriched total CD4+ T cells. A remark on this clone: Its antigen is as yet unknown.

This TCR came from an adult in good health and CMV-seronegative. Sequenced material: memory CD4+ T cells from blood.

The CDR3 bases are TGTGCCAGCAGCTCCCAAGGGGGGGTCTACACTGAAGCTTTCTTT. It translates to CASSSQGGVYTEAFF. The J gene is TRBJ1-1, the V gene TRBV7-9; tentative D call: TRBD1 (6 bases). Germline V gives CDR1 SEHNR, CDR2 FQNEAQ (reference sequence). The germline V and J ends were trimmed by 4 bases and 3 bases, with 15 bases remaining between them. The CDR3 loop spans 15 amino acids.